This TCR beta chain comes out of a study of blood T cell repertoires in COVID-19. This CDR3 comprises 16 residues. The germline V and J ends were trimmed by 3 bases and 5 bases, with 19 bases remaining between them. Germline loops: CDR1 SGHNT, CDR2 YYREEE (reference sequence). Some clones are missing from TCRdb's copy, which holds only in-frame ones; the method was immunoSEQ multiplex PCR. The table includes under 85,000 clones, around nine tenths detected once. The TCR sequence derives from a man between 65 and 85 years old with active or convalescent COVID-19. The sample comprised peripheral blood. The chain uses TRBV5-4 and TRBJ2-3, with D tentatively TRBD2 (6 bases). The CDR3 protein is CASSYTGLTRGDTQYF. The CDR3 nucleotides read TGTGCCAGCAGCTATACGGGACTCACCCGGGGAGATACGCAGTATTTT.